This note documents a single T cell receptor (beta chain) sequence. Its antigen remains undetermined. No base qualities exist here, and no much larger clone lies one base off it. The data derive from a study of T cells in Graves' hyperthyroidism and ophthalmopathy (dated by TCRdb to between 2018 and 2021). Notes on the research overall: Peripheral blood was sampled at the time of initial diagnosis, prior to any treatment. Following sampling, methimazole starting at 30 mg daily was given to hyperthyroidism patients, and high-dose intravenous methylprednisolone was given to ophthalmopathy patients. The roughly 99 discovery patients were divided at random into training and test sets in a 7:3 ratio. The study also compared thyroid tissue and blood T-cell repertoires from 6 or 7 Graves' hyperthyroidism patients. To identify distinguishing TCR V-J signatures, a discovery cohort of around 100 patients was used, comprising 40 to 45 with Graves' ophthalmopathy and under 60 with stable Graves' hyperthyroidism. Prospective prediction of ophthalmopathy was tested in an independent validation cohort of under 20 hyperthyroidism patients and roughly 16 patients who later progressed to ophthalmopathy. The paper reports TCR Vbeta CDR3 sequencing of over 120 peripheral blood samples: around 45 ophthalmopathy, about 75 hyperthyroidism and around 17 progressor patients.

Per the germline V gene, SGHVT is the CDR1 and SQSDAQ is the CDR2. The CDR3, cysteine through phenylalanine, is 15 amino acids long. Here the CDR3 DNA is all that survives: 45 bases in frame from base 1. Clipping removes 7 bases from V and 7 bases from J, with 9 as the unmatched junction base count. The TCR beta CDR3 regions were amplified from RNA transcripts. The first round of RT-PCR for the TCR CDR3 was performed with the HTBI primer set and the Qiagen OneStep RT-PCR kit. The libraries were constructed in a second round of multiplex PCR and then size-selected and purified. Libraries were sequenced paired-end with 100 bp reads on an Illumina HiSeq2000. Processing in the source paper ran as follows. SOAPnuke was used to process the raw data, removing reads that contained adapters or uncalled bases, had a mean Phred below 15, or lacked an exact match to the constant primer or identifier. COPE v1.2.5 was used to merge the high-quality paired reads, and each unique nucleotide sequence was defined as a clonotype. MiTCR v1.1 was used to align the clonotypes against IMGT TRBV, TRBD and TRBJ reference segments. Only V-J combinations with frequency above 0.0001, covering 99.2% of repertoires, were analysed. The TCS score was defined as the ratio of F50 (clonal expansion) to E x V (chaos), calculated using BLOSUM62-based TCRdist between CDR3 peptides within each V-J. Welch's t-statistics and random forest reduced approximately 520 V-J features to 10 to 15, which were used in a naive Bayes classifier (R e1071). The public reads were reprocessed in TCRdb via fastp at Q25 and MiXCR, keeping in-frame beta chains. Each entry merges the rows of one CDR3 protein and shows their most common DNA and genes. V and J calls and clone size were set by TCRdb, not the authors. In all, the sample holds hundreds of thousands of distinct CDR3 sequences, and 16% of those were seen once. Roughly 3.3% of the sample is in the top ten clones.

Ophthalmopathy patients had moderately to severely active disease, with a Clinical Activity Score of 3 or more, a NOSPECS grade of 4 or more, and a disease duration of less than 3 months. Any patient with an uncontrolled infection, another autoimmune disease, pregnancy or lactation was excluded. Diagnoses were based on clinical symptoms, serum thyroxine and TRAb, thyroid ultrasound and orbital computed tomography. Ficoll-Paque density gradient centrifugation was used to isolate PBMCs from about 9 ml of fresh peripheral blood. Total RNA was extracted with Trizol reagent, and quality was checked on an Agilent 2100 Bioanalyzer. Broad study findings and their caveats: During validation, the model predicted progression to ophthalmopathy a median of around 7 months ahead of onset, with around 71% sensitivity and more than 72% specificity. Most expanded thyroid clonotypes (frequency above 0.001) were also detected in blood, suggesting blood repertoires may reflect thyroid immune responses. In cross-validation, a model built on a 13 V-J signature told ophthalmopathy apart from stable hyperthyroidism with 85% to 90% sensitivity and roughly 82% specificity, and in testing the same model reached 80%/75%. Sample size was not statistically predetermined, and investigators were not blinded to group allocation.

Material for sequencing was blood. The V and J segments used are TRBV7-4 and TRBJ2-1, with 11 bases matching TRBD2. This receptor was obtained from a woman in her thirties or forties with Graves' ophthalmopathy. CDR3 protein: CASTDSGGGGNEQFF. The DNA reads TGTGCCAGCACCGATAGCGGGGGGGGGGGGAATGAGCAGTTCTTC.